This TCR beta chain comes out of a study of response to subunit inactivated influenza vaccine. Trimming shortened V by 6 bases and J by 6 bases, and 14 bases separated the two germline ends. Germline-derived CDR1 and CDR2 are DFQATT and SNEGSKA (reference sequence). The CDR3 runs to 13 residues. This clonotype has a handful of counts. What it binds is unknown. Study results and caveats: The study's authors posited that every seasonal influenza vaccination enlists few new T cells.

TCRdb reprocessed the RT-PCR reads via MiXCR and lists one record per CDR3 protein. The table lists approximately 700,000 distinct CDR3 sequences, around 16% of them singletons. The rearrangement links TRBV20-1 to TRBJ2-2; D is tentatively TRBD1 or TRBD2 (6 bases each). The sequencing used PBMCs from blood, collected approximately 12 days after vaccination. This sequence was found in a man aged 50 to 60 who received an inactivated influenza vaccine. The CDR3 loop is CSAPKGGSGELFF. In nucleotides, the CDR3 is TGCAGTGCCCCGAAAGGGGGGTCCGGGGAGCTGTTTTTT.